This record covers a single TCR beta chain. Its target is unknown. From the reads, TCRdb called clonotypes with MiXCR, one entry per CDR3 protein. The sample lists 35,000 to 50,000 distinct CDR3 sequences, more than 9% seen once, with over 7.5% in the top ten. Germline V gives CDR1 SGHNT, CDR2 YYREEE (reference sequence). The CDR3 runs 14 residues. V gave up 3 bases and J gave up 4 bases, with 13 bases separating them. This sample was taken from a study of type 1 regulatory T cells. This sequence joins TRBV5-4 and TRBJ1-1, with D unclear. The TCR was taken from a human donor in good health. The specimen sequenced was cultured non-Tr1 T cells, either the whole culture or a sorted T cell fraction (not recorded which). In DNA form, the CDR3 reads TGTGCCAGCAGCTCGGGTTTTAAGGCCACTGAAGCTTTCTTT. Translation: CASSSGFKATEAFF.